This TCR beta chain was recorded in a study of blood T cells in healthy people across ages. Study-wide results and caveats: Diversity was estimated from one million T cells, and these estimates were considered underestimates. Donor CMV status was unknown, possibly confounding expanded clonotype changes.

Comments on this clonotype: What it recognizes is unknown.

There were healthy Caucasian individuals from Russia, aged about 6 to 95, serving as donors. Next came a second PCR, run for about 7 to 12 cycles, which used a sample-barcoded 5' primer along with a J-beta primer mix. TCRdb used MiXCR to reprocess the 5' RACE reads, holding one entry per CDR3 protein. The data contain approximately 1.5 million distinct CDR3 sequences, around 40% of them singletons. Per the germline V gene, CDR1 is MGHRA and CDR2 is YSYEKL. The CDR3 has 16 amino acids. The V end lost 1 base, the J end lost 2 bases, and 12 bases lay between the germline ends. Sequenced input: blood. This clonotype was obtained from a woman younger than 30 in good health. The chain recombines TRBV4-1 with TRBJ2-1; tentatively, D is TRBD2 (6 bases). CDR3 protein: CASSQAGRTTYNEQFF. In nucleotides, the CDR3 is TGCGCCAGCAGCCAAGCCGGGAGAACAACCTACAATGAGCAGTTCTTC.